This T cell receptor (beta chain) was identified during a study of early T cells in non-severe SARS-CoV-2 infection. This clonotype occurred many times. Using its own MiXCR run on the 5' RACE reads, TCRdb lists one record per CDR3 protein. The sample lists some 57,000 distinct CDR3 sequences, about 13% occurring once. V gave up 6 bases and J gave up 6 bases; unmatched junction bases: 0. Germline V gene sequence: CDR1 LNHNV, CDR2 YYDKDF (reference sequence). The CDR3 is 12 amino acids. The receptor was derived from an adult who was a healthcare worker with PCR-confirmed SARS-CoV-2 infection or an uninfected control (not recorded which). The rearrangement uses TRBV15 and TRBJ2-1, with 9 bases fitting TRBD1. The specimen was whole blood. CDR3 bases: TGTGCCACCAGGGACAGGGGCAATGAGCAGTTCTTC. Translating it yields CATRDRGNEQFF.